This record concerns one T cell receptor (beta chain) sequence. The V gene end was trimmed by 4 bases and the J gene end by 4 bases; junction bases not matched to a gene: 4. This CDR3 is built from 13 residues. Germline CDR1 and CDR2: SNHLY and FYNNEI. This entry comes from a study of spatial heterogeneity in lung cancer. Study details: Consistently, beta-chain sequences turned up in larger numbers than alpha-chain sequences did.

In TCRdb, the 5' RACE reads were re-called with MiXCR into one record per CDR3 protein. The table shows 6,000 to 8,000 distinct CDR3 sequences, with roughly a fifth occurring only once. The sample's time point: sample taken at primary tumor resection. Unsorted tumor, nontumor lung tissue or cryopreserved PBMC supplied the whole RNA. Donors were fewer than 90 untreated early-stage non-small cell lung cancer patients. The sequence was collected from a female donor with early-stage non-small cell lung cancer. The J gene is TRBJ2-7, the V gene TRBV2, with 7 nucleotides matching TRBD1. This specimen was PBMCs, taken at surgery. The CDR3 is CASSGQGLYEQYF. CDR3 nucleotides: TGTGCCAGCAGTGGACAGGGCTTGTACGAGCAGTACTTC.